The T cell receptor (beta chain) described here comes from a study of T cell repertoires in cytomegalovirus infection. Study context: Public TCR beta signatures provided an indication of both CMV infection and a matching HLA type.

Findings of the study overall: CMV-specific TCR beta clonotypes restricted by HLA-C dominated the ex vivo response. Pooled public TCR beta family frequency picked out CMV carriers with the relevant HLA.

This clonotype was detected many times. Its antigen is unidentified. V was cut by 1 base and J by 4 bases, with 18 bases left in between. The CDR3 sequence is 16 residues long. Germline CDR1 reads DFQATT; CDR2 reads SNEGSKA (reference sequence). TCRdb called the reads again in MiXCR, with one record for every CDR3 protein. This table holds approximately 260,000 distinct CDR3 sequences, over 15% found once. Material for sequencing was CD8+ T cells from PBMCs. The sequence came from a human donor in good health (CMV status not recorded). Some clones in this sample may be carry-over from other donors' samples. The chain joins TRBV20-1 to TRBJ2-3; a possible D gene is TRBD1 (7 bases). This CDR3 reads CSARGLGRGESDTQYF. The CDR3 bases are TGCAGTGCTAGAGGTCTTGGCAGGGGGGAATCAGATACGCAGTATTTT.